The text below deals with one TCR beta chain. Its antigen is not identified. The sample originates from a study of T-cell reconstitution after alpha-beta-depleted transplantation in children. Unique molecular identifiers were incorporated into the prepared TCRbeta library. TCRdb used MiXCR to reprocess the PCR reads, holding one entry per CDR3 protein. The sample records about 980,000 distinct CDR3 sequences, roughly 31% being singletons. Trimming removed 1 base from V and 8 bases from J, with 12 bases in between. The CDR3 totals 13 residues. CDR1 and CDR2 from the germline V gene are DFQATT and SNEGSKA (reference sequence). Findings and caveats of the study: Newly made T cells mostly supplied T-cell counts and diversity one year after transplant. Some patients' high day-60 TCRbeta diversity was traced to surviving recipient T cells and thymic progenitors. After transplant, at about two months, alpha-beta T cells were reportedly derived from several hundred expanded graft clones.

V is TRBV20-1 and J is TRBJ2-1, with D unresolved. The TCR sequence derives from a boy in the first two years of life who had a stem cell transplant for SCID, so the T cells may come from the graft donor. Material: PBMCs, mostly from graft donor cells, obtained 360 days after TCRalphabeta/CD19-depleted stem cell transplant. The CDR3 nucleotides read TGCAGTGCTAGAGGGTCGCCGTACGATGAGCAGTTCTTC. It yields the protein CSARGSPYDEQFF.